The source of this T cell receptor beta chain is a study of post-analysis software for immune sequencing data. V was cut by 0 bases and J by 5 bases, with 15 bases left in between. CDR1 is SQVTM, CDR2 ANQGSEA, per germline. There are 15 residues in the CDR3. Unique molecular identifiers were built into the TCR beta cDNA libraries. TCRdb independently ran MiXCR on the PCR reads; one entry per CDR3 protein. The data show approximately 360,000 distinct CDR3 sequences, around a third seen once. Study-wide findings and caveats: Same-batch preparations were strongly co-clustered by F measure. With TRBV5-6, TRBV5-1 and TRBV20-1 included, 4 or 5 TRBV segments were more frequent in patients than in controls. Multiple sclerosis patients had significantly lower normalized Chao1 diversity than controls.

As concerns this clonotype: What it binds is not known.

The receptor was derived from a girl aged 10-17 years with multiple sclerosis. The sequencing sample was made of blood. The V call is TRBV29-1, the J call TRBJ2-3; D gene uncertain. The CDR3 nucleotides are TGCAGCGTTGAAGATCTAGGGTTAGAAGGAGATACGCAGTATTTT. Translating it yields CSVEDLGLEGDTQYF.